The source of this TCR beta chain is a study of T cells in Graves' hyperthyroidism and ophthalmopathy. Notes on the study in general: Blood also held most thyroid clonotypes expanded beyond 0.001.

RNA transcripts gave rise to amplified TCR beta CDR3 regions. First-round RT-PCR targeting the TCR CDR3 was performed with the HTBI primer set. TCRdb re-analysed the multiplex PCR reads in MiXCR, keeping a single row per CDR3 protein. Of a few hundred thousand distinct CDR3 sequences in the sample, approximately 23% were seen once. The CDR3 has 12 residues. The germline V gene has CDR1 DFQATT and CDR2 SNEGSKA (reference sequence). V was clipped by 6 bases and J by 3 bases, with 12 bases between them. In regard to this clonotype: No antigen is known for it.

The chain recombines TRBV20-1 with TRBJ2-7; D is tentatively TRBD1 or TRBD2 (5 bases each). The source is a woman between 65 and 79 years old with Graves' ophthalmopathy. What was sequenced was blood. The DNA of the CDR3 is TGCAGTGCCGGGGACCCCAGCTACGAGCAGTACTTC. Its translation is CSAGDPSYEQYF.